This T cell receptor beta chain was profiled in a study of blood T cell repertoires in COVID-19. Study overall: Material from acute and convalescent COVID-19 was sourced from the United States, Italy and Spain.

Participant age was about 18 to 89 years, and participants resided in 25 or so US areas. Donors of Cohort 3 who recovered were those that had two negative PCRs, clearance, or symptom resolution. In the source study's methods: Reference gene primer amplification gave estimated nucleated cell counts. Sequenced by immunoSEQ multiplex PCR; TCRdb stores in-frame clones only, minus some. D and trimming come from the DNA, and the V and J calls and clone size come from that table. The table has around 370,000 clones, around 89% seen once. The CDR3 has 16 residues. The V and J ends lost 2 bases and 2 bases, in that order; junction bases with no gene match: 6. Germline CDR1 is SGDLS and CDR2 is YYNGEE.

The clonotype comes from a woman between 18 and 30 years old who had recovered from COVID-19. Material: PBMCs or T cells enriched from blood (not recorded which). The chain uses TRBV9 and TRBJ1-2; 10 positions agree with TRBD1. CDR3 residues: CASSVYPDRGNYGYTF. DNA for the CDR3: TGTGCCAGCAGCGTTTACCCGGACAGGGGGAACTATGGCTACACCTTC. Together with reference TRBV9 and TRBJ1-2, the CDR3 gives the full variable domain: DSGVTQTPKHLITATGQRVTLRCSPRSGDLSVYWYQQSLDQGLQFLIQYYNGEERAKGNILERFSAQQFPDLHSELNLSSLELGDSALYFCASSVYPDRGNYGYTFGSGTRLTVV.